This is a list of T cell receptor beta chains from one sample in a study of T cells in localized non-small cell lung cancer. TCRdb's copy holds only in-frame clones and misses some; the assay was immunoSEQ multiplex PCR. The sample holds under 75,000 clones; 86% are singletons and the top ten take 20% to 25%. The sample consisted of peripheral blood, taken before any cancer treatment. Receptors were obtained from an older male donor with stage III squamous cell lung carcinoma. CDR3s include the opening cysteine and the closing phenylalanine or tryptophan. D genes are given only for firm matches. Where a row states a size, it is once, few, many or the class of an expanded clone; other rows omit it.

cdr3_aa cdr3_nt j_call cdr3_length clone_size d_call v_call
CASSFLGETQYF TGTGCCAGCAGCTTCCTAGGAGAGACCCAGTACTTC TRBJ2-5 12 - - TRBV7-9
CASSPSVVGGGNSPLHF TGCGCCAGCAGCCCCTCGGTCGTCGGCGGGGGAAATTCACCCCTCCACTTT TRBJ1-6 17 - - TRBV5-1
CASSWDTGTTGELFF TGCGCCAGCAGCTGGGATACAGGGACCACCGGGGAGCTGTTTTTT TRBJ2-2 15 once - TRBV5-1
CSVVDTNTGELFF TGCAGCGTTGTTGACACGAACACCGGGGAGCTGTTTTTT TRBJ2-2 13 - - TRBV29-1
CASTGRVDTEAFF TGTGCCAGCACGGGCCGCGTGGACACTGAAGCTTTCTTT TRBJ1-1 13 - - TRBV6-1
CASSSPGRSTDTQYF TGTGCCAGCAGCTCTCCGGGACGGAGCACAGATACGCAGTATTTT TRBJ2-3 15 - - TRBV5-6
CASRKRLAGGNEQFF TGTGCCAGCAGGAAGAGGCTAGCGGGGGGGAATGAGCAGTTCTTC TRBJ2-1 15 - TRBD2 TRBV2
CASSKIDREDRAQHF TGTGCCAGTAGTAAGATCGACAGGGAGGATCGAGCCCAGCATTTT TRBJ1-5 15 - TRBD1 TRBV19
CASSPGQGSSGANVLTF TGTGCCAGCTCACCGGGACAGGGAAGCTCTGGGGCCAACGTCCTGACTTTC TRBJ2-6 17 - TRBD1 TRBV18
CASSRGGNQPQHF TGTGCCAGCAGCCGTGGGGGCAATCAGCCCCAGCATTTT TRBJ1-5 13 - - TRBV6-5
CASSPGTGGSNQPQHF TGCGCCAGCAGCCCCGGGACAGGGGGTAGCAATCAGCCCCAGCATTTT TRBJ1-5 16 - TRBD1 TRBV5-1